A single sample gave rise to the 9 T cell receptor beta chains below, sequenced in a study of blood T cell repertoires in COVID-19. Measured with immunoSEQ multiplex PCR; TCRdb has only the in-frame clones, and not every one. The sample consists of about 100,000 clones, roughly 90% of them appearing once. The sample comprised peripheral blood. Every receptor here comes from a man aged 50 or older with active COVID-19.

The genes are TRBV9 and TRBJ2-1; perhaps TRBD1 as D (6 bases). CDR1 and CDR2 from the germline V gene are SGDLS and YYNGEE. The CDR3 has 17 residues. V lost 4 bases and J 0 bases, leaving 17 bases between the germline ends. The CDR3 region has the DNA TGTGCCAGCAGCTTCGCCTCCAGGGGACCCTCCTACAATGAGCAGTTCTTC. Encoded protein: CASSFASRGPSYNEQFF.

The V call is TRBV19, the J call TRBJ2-7; 10 nucleotides agree with TRBD2. This CDR3 spans 14 amino acids. V lost 7 bases, J lost 3 bases, and 6 bases stayed unmatched. Germline lookup yields CDR1 LNHDA and CDR2 SQIVND (reference sequence). CDR3 nucleotide sequence: TGTGCCAGTAAAAGGACTAGCGGTTACTACGAGCAGTACTTC. It is translated as CASKRTSGYYEQYF.

Only a few counts were recorded for this clone. The rearrangement links TRBV7-2 to TRBJ1-1; D possibly corresponds to TRBD1 (6 bases). CDR3 length equals 14 residues. CDR1 is SGHTA, CDR2 FQGNSA, per germline. Trimming removed 5 bases at V and 1 base at J, with 11 bases between. In nucleotides, the CDR3 is TGTGCCAGCAGCCCACAGGGCTCGAACACTGAAGCTTTCTTT. Protein sequence: CASSPQGSNTEAFF.

The chain recombines TRBV3-1 (or the pseudogene TRBV3-2) with TRBJ2-1, with 8 bases that match TRBD2. Germline V gene data show CDR1 as LGHDT and CDR2 as YNNKEL (reference sequence). Trimming cost V 0 bases and J 7 bases; bases outside gene matches: 5. The CDR3 is 15 amino acids. CDR3 region: CASSQDLGLANEQFF. CDR3 nucleotide sequence: TGTGCCAGCAGCCAAGATCTAGGACTAGCAAATGAGCAGTTCTTC.

The chain employs TRBV11-3 and TRBJ2-1, with TRBD2 as a possible D gene (5 bases). The CDR3 covers 15 residues. Trimming pared 6 bases from V and 4 bases from J, leaving 16 bases between. Looked up from germline, CDR1 is SGHNT and CDR2 is YENEEA. The CDR3: CASSPGPPGYNEQFF. The CDR3, as DNA: TGTGCCAGCAGTCCCGGGCCCCCGGGGTACAATGAGCAGTTCTTC. Complete variable domain (other parts from reference TRBV11-3 and TRBJ2-1): EAGVVQSPRYKIIEKKQPVAFWCNPISGHNTLYWYLQNLGQGPELLIRYENEEAVDDSQLPKDRFSAERLKGVDSTLKIQPAELGDSAVYLCASSPGPPGYNEQFFGPGTRLTVL.

The J gene is TRBJ1-2, the V gene TRBV7-9; D not certain. This CDR3 comprises 14 residues. Looked up from germline, CDR1 is SEHNR and CDR2 is FQNEAQ (reference sequence). Trimming stripped 1 base from V and 2 bases from J, with 8 bases between. CDR3 sequence: CASSLEQPNYGYTF. CDR3 sequence (DNA): TGTGCCAGCAGCTTAGAACAGCCCAACTATGGCTACACCTTC.

J is TRBJ1-2 and V is TRBV19; a possible D gene is TRBD1 (6 bases). Trimming took off 5 bases at V and 3 bases at J, with 19 bases between the two ends. The CDR3 runs 16 residues. Germline V gives CDR1 LNHDA, CDR2 SQIVND (reference sequence). The CDR3 nucleotides read TGTGCCAGTAGTCCGGGGGGCAGGGCGTGGGACTATGGCTACACCTTC. It specifies CASSPGGRAWDYGYTF.

J is TRBJ2-3 and V is TRBV14; 9 bases align to TRBD2. The germline V gene has CDR1 SGHDN and CDR2 FVKESK. This CDR3 contains 16 residues. Trimming removed 4 bases from V and 4 bases from J; junction bases left unmatched: 9. The CDR3 region is CASSPRLADNSDTQYF. In DNA, the CDR3 is TGTGCCAGCAGCCCCCGACTAGCGGATAACTCAGATACGCAGTATTTT.

The rearrangement uses TRBV14 and TRBJ1-2; TRBD1 matches at 8 bases. Germline trimming cut 4 bases from V and 4 bases from J; bases unmatched to any gene: 5. Per germline, CDR1 SGHDN and CDR2 FVKESK. The CDR3 has 14 residues. The CDR3 DNA is TGTGCCAGCAGCCTTCTAACAGGGGGCTATGGCTACACCTTC. Its protein product is CASSLLTGGYGYTF.